The 27 T cell receptor beta chains reported below all come from one sample, sequenced in a study of CD8+CD57+ T cells in acquired aplastic anemia. Genomic DNA, the template, was used for profiling of the TCR beta VDJ and CDR3. TCRdb reanalysed the reads using MiXCR and keeps one entry per CDR3 protein. The repertoire holds some 410,000 distinct CDR3 sequences, with 65% to 75% as singletons. What was sequenced was sorted CD4+, CD8+, or CD8+CD57+ T cells (not recorded which) from PBMCs. These receptors were collected from a human donor in good health, serving as a control.

This clonotype was seen only a few times. This chain connects TRBV7-2 to TRBJ2-5, with 9 bases matching TRBD1. V dropped 2 bases and J dropped 4; count of bases not matched to a gene: 11. The CDR3 length is 17 residues. Per the germline V gene, CDR1 is SGHTA and CDR2 is FQGNSA. The CDR3 DNA reads as TGTGCCAGCAGCTTAATGCCTGGACAGGGGCAGGGAGAGACCCAGTACTTC. Its protein is CASSLMPGQGQGETQYF.

Only a few counts were recorded for this clonotype. This sequence joins TRBV20-1 and TRBJ2-7; D might be TRBD2 (6 bases). V lost 4 bases and J 4 bases, leaving 8 bases between the germline ends. CDR1 and CDR2 (germline): DFQATT, SNEGSKA (reference sequence). This CDR3 is 11 amino acids long. The CDR3 reads CSATLAYEQYF. The CDR3 DNA reads as TGCAGTGCTACACTAGCATACGAGCAGTACTTC.

The rearrangement uses TRBV20-1 and TRBJ2-5, with 7 bases lining up with TRBD1. The CDR3 extends over 13 amino acids. Germline CDR1 and CDR2: DFQATT and SNEGSKA (reference sequence). With 1 base clipped from V and 9 bases from J, the junction kept 8 bases outside the gene matches. This chain's CDR3 is CSARGQGTGAQYF. The CDR3 bases are TGCAGTGCTAGAGGACAGGGTACCGGAGCCCAGTACTTC.

The sample holds one count of this clonotype. The chain employs TRBV19 and TRBJ1-5, with D tentatively TRBD1 (5 bases). Gene TRBJ1-6 matches the end of the DNA better, so the J call may be wrong. CDR3 length equals 14 residues. Germline-derived CDR1 and CDR2 are LNHDA and SQIVND (reference sequence). CDR3 coding DNA: TGTGCCAGTAGTATCGGTGGGGGTAGTCCACCCCTCCACTTT. Its protein product is CASSIGGGSPPLHF.

A word on this clonotype: The junction differs from germline at one of its ends, possibly a read error. The chain has TRBV29-1 and TRBJ1-4, with a weak D call TRBD1 (6 bases). Per the germline V gene, CDR1 is SQVTM and CDR2 is ANQGSEA. This CDR3 is 12 amino acids long. This CDR3 is CSVKTGSEKQLF. The CDR3 DNA reads as TGCAGCGTTAAAACAGGGTCTGAAAAACAGCTTTTT.

V usage is TRBV7-9 and J usage is TRBJ2-1; D is uncertain. The CDR3 loop spans 11 amino acids. The germline gives CDR1 SEHNR, CDR2 FQNEAQ (reference sequence). The germline V and J ends were trimmed by 5 bases and 8 bases, with 7 bases remaining between them. CDR3 residues: CASSRQDEQFF. Here the CDR3 DNA reads TGTGCCAGCAGCCGTCAAGATGAGCAGTTCTTC.

This clonotype was found many times. J is TRBJ1-3 and V is TRBV6-5, with 7 bases matching TRBD1. CDR1 MNHEY and CDR2 SVGAGI come from the germline V gene. After removal of 11 bases from V and 8 bases from J, the junction contained 6 bases not matched to a gene. The CDR3 covers 11 residues. This CDR3 reads CAPGGADTIYF. CDR3 nucleotides: TGTGCCCCAGGGGGGGCGGACACCATATATTTT.

The chain is built from TRBV12-3 or TRBV12-4 and TRBJ2-5; 8 bases align to TRBD1. V lost 4 bases, J lost 4 bases, and 5 bases stayed unmatched. The CDR3 is made up of 14 amino acids. CDR3 bases: TGTGCCAGCAGTTCCGGACAGGGTGGAGAGACCCAGTACTTC. Translated, it gives CASSSGQGGETQYF.

A word on this clonotype: One end of the junction varies from germline; a read error may be responsible. The gene calls are TRBV24-1 and TRBJ2-5; D is uncertain. In germline, CDR1 is KGHDR, CDR2 SFDVKD. This CDR3 spans 11 amino acids. CDR3 region: CATWTRLPQSF. CDR3 bases: TGTGCCACGTGGACCAGACTGCCCCAGTCCTTC.

This clonotype was seen once. Sequence at one end of the junction differs from germline and may be a read error. The chain couples TRBV7-3 to TRBJ1-5; D gene unclear. Germline loops: CDR1 SGHTA, CDR2 FQGTGA. The CDR3 length is 14 residues. Here the CDR3 DNA reads TGTGCCAGCAGTCAAACAAATCGCAATCAGCCCGAGCATTTT. As protein: CASSQTNRNQPEHF.

With respect to this clonotype: The junction and the germline gene differ at one end; a read error may be behind it. The chain combines TRBV9 with TRBJ2-1, with TRBD2 as a possible D gene (5 bases). The V gene's germline CDR1 is SGDLS and CDR2 YYNGEE. The CDR3 contains 13 residues. This CDR3 is CASSREGWDEPFF. The CDR3, as DNA: TGTGCCAGCAGCCGAGAGGGCTGGGATGAGCCGTTCTTC.

The rearrangement links TRBV19 to TRBJ2-3; no reliable D call. The end of the DNA fits TRBJ1-6 better, so the J call may be wrong. Germline V gene sequence: CDR1 LNHDA, CDR2 SQIVND (reference sequence). The CDR3 covers 14 residues. Written as DNA, the CDR3 is TGTGCCAGTAGTACAGAACCGTGGCTCGCTCCCCTCCACTTT. Translation: CASSTEPWLAPLHF.

As for this clonotype: A junction end diverges from the germline sequence, so it may reflect a read error. The chain carries TRBV7-8 and TRBJ1-4; the D gene is possibly TRBD1 (5 bases). This CDR3 spans 15 amino acids. Germline-derived CDR1 and CDR2 are SGHVS and FQNEAQ. The DNA of the CDR3 is TGTGCCAGCAGCCCTCGAGACAGCTTAAATGAAAATCTGTTTTTT. This translates into CASSPRDSLNENLFF.

A remark on this clonotype: This is likely a read error, given that the CDR3 carries no conserved phenylalanine or tryptophan at its end. Because the CDR3's place on the DNA is in doubt, the DNA is left out and the CDR3 is given as listed by TCRdb. The genes are TRBV20-1 and TRBJ1-1. The CDR3 spans 8 residues, counting both ends. Per the germline V gene, CDR1 is DFQATT and CDR2 is SNEGSKA (reference sequence). The CDR3 loop reads CSARDVRE.

The chain employs TRBV7-6 and TRBJ2-3, with D unresolved. The CDR3 is 15 amino acids. The germline V gene has CDR1 SGHVS and CDR2 FNYEAQ. Trimming left V 2 bases short and J 15 bases short, with 24 bases between. The CDR3 region is CASSLRARTATSSYF. CDR3 nucleotides: TGTGCCAGCAGCTTACGGGCAAGAACGGCTACGAGCAGTTATTTT.

This clonotype was counted at least ten times. The V and J genes are TRBV20-1 and TRBJ1-1; D unresolved. The CDR3 sequence is 12 residues long. Trimming cost V 8 bases and J 1 base, with 11 bases left between them. From germline, CDR1 is DFQATT and CDR2 SNEGSKA (reference sequence). In DNA form, the CDR3 reads TGCAGTCCGAGTCGGGGGAACACTGAAGCTTTCTTT. Its translation is CSPSRGNTEAFF.

This rearrangement joins TRBV7-3 to TRBJ1-3, with D uncertain. The CDR3 runs 16 residues. Germline V gives CDR1 SGHTA, CDR2 FQGTGA. V dropped 5 bases and J dropped 13 bases, with 27 bases sitting between them. The CDR3 here is CASSDLLAGSTDTIYF. CDR3 DNA sequence: TGTGCCAGCAGCGACCTACTAGCGGGGAGCACAGATACGATATATTTT. Looking up the rest from reference TRBV7-3 and TRBJ1-3 gives the full variable domain: GAGVSQTPSNKVTEKGKYVELRCDPISGHTALYWYRQSLGQGPEFLIYFQGTGAADDSGLPNDRFFAVRPEGSVSTLKIQRTERGDSAVYLCASSDLLAGSTDTIYFGEGSWLTVV.

The CDR3 loop reads CASRAGEEKLFF. The CDR3 DNA reads as TGTGCCAGCAGGGCGGGTGAGGAAAAACTGTTTTTT. The chain joins TRBV12-3 or TRBV12-4 to TRBJ1-4; D not resolved. The CDR3 runs 12 residues. Trimming stripped 6 bases from V and 8 bases from J, with 10 bases between.

About this clonotype itself: At one end, the junction sequence differs from germline, possibly due to a read error. J is TRBJ2-7 and V is TRBV7-2; TRBD1 is a possible D gene (5 bases). Germline V gives CDR1 SGHTA, CDR2 FQGNSA. The CDR3 loop spans 14 amino acids. This CDR3 reads CASSLVRVTWLHLF. Written as DNA, the CDR3 is TGTGCCAGCAGCTTAGTCAGGGTGACTTGGCTACACCTTTTC.

This chain joins TRBV7-2 and TRBJ2-5; the D gene is possibly TRBD2 (5 bases). V lost 1 base and J lost 10, with 22 bases in between. Germline V gene sequence: CDR1 SGHTA, CDR2 FQGNSA. This CDR3 has 16 residues. The CDR3 nucleotides are TGTGCCAGCAGCTTAGAACAAGTCTGCGAGCAGGACTTCCAGTACTTC. Amino acid sequence: CASSLEQVCEQDFQYF.

A remark on this clonotype: A junction boundary mismatches the germline segment, possibly from a read error. This chain uses TRBV7-2 with TRBJ2-7; D unresolved. CDR1 and CDR2 (germline): SGHTA, FQGNSA. This CDR3 spans 17 amino acids. The CDR3 is CASSLWRVGYEQYEQYF. The CDR3 nucleotides are TGCGCCAGCAGCTTATGGAGAGTAGGGTATGAGCAGTACGAGCAGTACTTC.

V is TRBV11-2 and J is TRBJ1-2; no clear D gene. Germline values: CDR1 SGHAT, CDR2 FQNNGV. This CDR3 comprises 14 residues. V shed 6 bases and J shed 8 bases, with 19 bases lying between them. This CDR3 is CASRYWRDNGGYTF. In DNA form, the CDR3 reads TGTGCCAGCAGGTATTGGCGCGATAATGGGGGCTACACCTTC. The variable domain in full, completed from reference TRBV11-2 and TRBJ1-2, reads EAGVAQSPRYKIIEKRQSVAFWCNPISGHATLYWYQQILGQGPKLLIQFQNNGVVDDSQLPKDRFSAERLKGVDSTLKIQPAKLEDSAVYLCASRYWRDNGGYTFGSGTRLTVV.

The rearrangement uses TRBV9 and TRBJ2-6; 7 bases agree with TRBD2. V lost 2 bases, J lost 4 bases, and 6 bases stayed unmatched. The length of the CDR3 is 16 residues. Germline V gives CDR1 SGDLS, CDR2 YYNGEE. CDR3 protein: CASSVSAGSGANVLTF. The CDR3 region has the DNA TGTGCCAGCAGCGTTTCAGCGGGGAGCGGGGCCAACGTCCTGACTTTC.

The chain has TRBV7-4 and TRBJ2-7; 7 bases are a match to TRBD2. The trim removed 6 bases at V and 2 bases at J, leaving 7 bases unmatched. Looked up from germline, CDR1 is SGHVT and CDR2 is SQSDAQ. CDR3 length: 14 residues. DNA of the CDR3: TGTGCCAGCAGTTTGGGAGGGCGACCCTACGAGCAGTACTTC. Translating it yields CASSLGGRPYEQYF.

J is TRBJ2-7 and V is TRBV11-3; 9 bases match TRBD2. Germline V gene sequence: CDR1 SGHNT, CDR2 YENEEA. The CDR3 loop spans 14 amino acids. With V trimmed by 7 bases and J by 0 bases, 4 bases remained unmatched. The DNA for the CDR3 is TGTGCCAGCACGAAGCGGGAGGTCTCCTACGAGCAGTACTTC. Protein: CASTKREVSYEQYF.

The V and J genes are TRBV9 and TRBJ2-7; possibly TRBD2 for D (7 bases). V was shortened by 4 bases and J by 13 bases, with 21 bases between the two germline ends. CDR1 is SGDLS and CDR2 is YYNGEE in the germline V gene. CDR3 size: 13 residues. The CDR3 reads CASSCRKGDYQYF. Written as DNA, the CDR3 is TGTGCCAGCAGCTGCCGGAAGGGGGACTACCAATACTTC.

Concerning this clonotype itself: Because the CDR3's place on the DNA is in doubt, the DNA is left out and the CDR3 is given as listed by TCRdb. V usage is TRBV2 and J usage is TRBJ2-5; TRBD1, the table's D call, was not compared with the DNA. From germline, CDR1 is SNHLY and CDR2 FYNNEI. The CDR3 sequence runs 18 residues, both termini included. This CDR3 is CASSQRAQETQFFGPGYF.